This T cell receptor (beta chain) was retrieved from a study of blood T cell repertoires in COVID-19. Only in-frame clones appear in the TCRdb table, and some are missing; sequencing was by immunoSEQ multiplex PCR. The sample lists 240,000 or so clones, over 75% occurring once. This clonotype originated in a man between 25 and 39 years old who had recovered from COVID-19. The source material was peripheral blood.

The CDR3 coding sequence is TGTGCCAGTAGCCGCGGACAGATCTACGAGCAGTACTTC. It yields the protein CASSRGQIYEQYF. This chain uses TRBV19 with TRBJ2-7, with D tentatively TRBD1 (6 bases). Germline lookup yields CDR1 LNHDA and CDR2 SQIVND (reference sequence). This CDR3 has 13 amino acids. Trimming took 6 bases from V and 3 from J, leaving 12 bases between them.